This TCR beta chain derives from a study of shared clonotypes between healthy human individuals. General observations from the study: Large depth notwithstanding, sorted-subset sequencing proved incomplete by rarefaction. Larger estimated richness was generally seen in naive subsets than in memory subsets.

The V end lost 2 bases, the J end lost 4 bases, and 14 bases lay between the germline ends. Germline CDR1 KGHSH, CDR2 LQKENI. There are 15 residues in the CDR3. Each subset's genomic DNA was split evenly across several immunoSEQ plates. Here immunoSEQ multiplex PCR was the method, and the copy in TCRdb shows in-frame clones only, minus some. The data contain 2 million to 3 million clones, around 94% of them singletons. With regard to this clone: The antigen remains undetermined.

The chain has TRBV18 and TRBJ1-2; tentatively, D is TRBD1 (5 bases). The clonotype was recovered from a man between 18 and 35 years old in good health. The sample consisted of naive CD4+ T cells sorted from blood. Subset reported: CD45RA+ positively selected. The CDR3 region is CASSPYPGDAYGYTF. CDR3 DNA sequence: TGTGCCAGCTCACCATACCCCGGGGACGCCTATGGCTACACCTTC.